This T cell receptor (beta chain) was sequenced during a study of post-analysis software for immune sequencing data. Study as a whole: Several disease courses (relapsing-remitting, secondary progressive and progressive-relapsing) of multiple sclerosis were included. Overall study findings and caveats: In multiple sclerosis, normalized Chao1 diversity was significantly below that of controls. TRBV5-6, TRBV5-1 and TRBV20-1 were among 4 or 5 TRBV segments more frequent in patients than controls.

The TCR beta cDNA libraries carried unique molecular identifiers. Yield was approximately 500,000 cDNA molecules from about 0.94 to 9.7 million T cells. TCRdb ran MiXCR on the PCR reads and lists one entry per CDR3 protein. The top ten hold roughly 1.6% of the sample, which has roughly 180,000 distinct CDR3 sequences, approximately 30% seen once. V lost 0 bases, J lost 10 bases, and 16 bases lay in between. The CDR3 runs 14 residues. Germline V lookup: CDR1 DFQATT, CDR2 SNEGSKA (reference sequence). Note on this clonotype: As yet, its antigen is unknown. This sequence may be a read error, since a much larger clone differs from it by one base.

The clonotype was recovered from a girl between 10 and 17 years old with multiple sclerosis. The J gene is TRBJ2-1, the V gene TRBV20-1; possibly TRBD2 for D (5 bases). The material sequenced was blood. The CDR3 DNA is TGCAGTGCTAGAGATCCGCTAGCATTTGAAGAGCAGTTCTTC. It translates to CSARDPLAFEEQFF.